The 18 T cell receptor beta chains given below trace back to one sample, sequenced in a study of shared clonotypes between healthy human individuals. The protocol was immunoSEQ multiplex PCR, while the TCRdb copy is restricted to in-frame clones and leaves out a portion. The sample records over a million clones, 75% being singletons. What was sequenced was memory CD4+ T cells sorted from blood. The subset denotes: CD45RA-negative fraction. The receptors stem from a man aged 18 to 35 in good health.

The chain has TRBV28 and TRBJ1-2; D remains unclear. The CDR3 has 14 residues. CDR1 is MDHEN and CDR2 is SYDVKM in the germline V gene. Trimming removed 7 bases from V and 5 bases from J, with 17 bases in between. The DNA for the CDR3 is TGTGCCAGCACACTCCAGGCATTGGGATATGGCTACACCTTC. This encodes CASTLQALGYGYTF.

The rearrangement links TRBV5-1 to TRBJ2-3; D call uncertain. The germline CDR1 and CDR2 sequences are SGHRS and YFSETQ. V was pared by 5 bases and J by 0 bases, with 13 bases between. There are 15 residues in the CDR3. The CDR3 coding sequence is TGCGCCAGCAGGTACGGCACATTTAGCACAGATACGCAGTATTTT. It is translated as CASRYGTFSTDTQYF.

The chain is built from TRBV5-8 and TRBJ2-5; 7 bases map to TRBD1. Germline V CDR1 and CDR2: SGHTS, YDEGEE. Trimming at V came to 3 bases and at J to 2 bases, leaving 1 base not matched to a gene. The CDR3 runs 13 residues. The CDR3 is CASSSGQQETQYF. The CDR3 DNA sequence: TGTGCCAGCAGCTCGGGACAGCAAGAGACCCAGTACTTC. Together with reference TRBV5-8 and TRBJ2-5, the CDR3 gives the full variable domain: EAGVTQSPTHLIKTRGQQATLRCSPISGHTSVYWYQQALGLGLQFLLWYDEGEERNRGNFPPRFSGRQFPNYSSELNVNALELEDSALYLCASSSGQQETQYFGPGTRLLVL.

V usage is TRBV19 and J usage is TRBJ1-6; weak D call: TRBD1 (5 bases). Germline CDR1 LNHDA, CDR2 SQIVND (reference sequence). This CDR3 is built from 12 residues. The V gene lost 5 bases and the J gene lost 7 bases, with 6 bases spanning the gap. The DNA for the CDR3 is TGTGCCAGTAGTGACAGAAATTCACCCCTCCACTTT. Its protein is CASSDRNSPLHF.

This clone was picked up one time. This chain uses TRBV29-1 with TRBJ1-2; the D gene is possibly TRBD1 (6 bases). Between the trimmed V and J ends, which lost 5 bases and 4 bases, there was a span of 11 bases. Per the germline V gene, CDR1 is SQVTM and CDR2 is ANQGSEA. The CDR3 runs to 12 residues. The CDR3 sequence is CSVSDSSYGYTF. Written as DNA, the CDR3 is TGCAGCGTTTCGGACAGTTCCTATGGCTACACCTTC.

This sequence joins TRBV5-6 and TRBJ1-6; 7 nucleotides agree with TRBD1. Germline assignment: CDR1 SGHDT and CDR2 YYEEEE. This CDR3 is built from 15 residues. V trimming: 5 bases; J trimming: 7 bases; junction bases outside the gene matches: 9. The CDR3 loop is CASRGTGTVNSPLHF. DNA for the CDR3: TGTGCCAGCAGAGGAACCGGGACAGTGAATTCACCCCTCCACTTT.

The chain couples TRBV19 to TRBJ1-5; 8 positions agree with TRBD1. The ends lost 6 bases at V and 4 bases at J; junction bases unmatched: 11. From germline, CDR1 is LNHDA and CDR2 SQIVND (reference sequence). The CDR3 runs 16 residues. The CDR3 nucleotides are TGTGCCAGTAGCCCTTCGGACAGGGTGGCAAATCAGCCCCAGCATTTT. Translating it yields CASSPSDRVANQPQHF.

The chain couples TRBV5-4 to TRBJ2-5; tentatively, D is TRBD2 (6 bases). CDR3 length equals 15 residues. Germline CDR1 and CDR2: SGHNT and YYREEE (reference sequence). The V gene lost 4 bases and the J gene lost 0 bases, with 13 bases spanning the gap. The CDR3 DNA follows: TGTGCCAGCAGCGACGGGACTTCGTACCAAGAGACCCAGTACTTC. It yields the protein CASSDGTSYQETQYF. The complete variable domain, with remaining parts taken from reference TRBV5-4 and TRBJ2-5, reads ETGVTQSPTHLIKTRGQQVTLRCSSQSGHNTVSWYQQALGQGPQFIFQYYREEENGRGNFPPRFSGLQFPNYSSELNVNALELDDSALYLCASSDGTSYQETQYFGPGTRLLVL.

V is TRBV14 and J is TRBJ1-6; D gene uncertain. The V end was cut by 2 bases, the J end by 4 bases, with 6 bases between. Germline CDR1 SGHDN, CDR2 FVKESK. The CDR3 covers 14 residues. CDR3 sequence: CASSQPGYNSPLHF. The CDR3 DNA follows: TGTGCCAGCAGCCAACCGGGATATAATTCACCCCTCCACTTT.

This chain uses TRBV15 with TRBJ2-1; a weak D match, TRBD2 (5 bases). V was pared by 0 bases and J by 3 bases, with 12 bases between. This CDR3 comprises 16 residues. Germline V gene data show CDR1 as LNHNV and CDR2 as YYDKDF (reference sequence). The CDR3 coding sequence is TGTGCCACCAGCAGAGATCGAGCGGCTAACTACAATGAGCAGTTCTTC. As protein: CATSRDRAANYNEQFF. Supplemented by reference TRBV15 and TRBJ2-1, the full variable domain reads DAMVIQNPRYQVTQFGKPVTLSCSQTLNHNVMYWYQQKSSQAPKLLFHYYDKDFNNEADTPDNFQSRRPNTSFCFLDIRSPGLGDTAMYLCATSRDRAANYNEQFFGPGTRLTVL.

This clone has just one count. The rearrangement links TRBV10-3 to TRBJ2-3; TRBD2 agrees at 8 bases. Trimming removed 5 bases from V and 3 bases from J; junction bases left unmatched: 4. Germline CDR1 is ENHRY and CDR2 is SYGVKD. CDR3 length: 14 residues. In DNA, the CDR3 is TGTGCCATCAGTCCGGGACTAGAGACAGATACGCAGTATTTT. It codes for CAISPGLETDTQYF.

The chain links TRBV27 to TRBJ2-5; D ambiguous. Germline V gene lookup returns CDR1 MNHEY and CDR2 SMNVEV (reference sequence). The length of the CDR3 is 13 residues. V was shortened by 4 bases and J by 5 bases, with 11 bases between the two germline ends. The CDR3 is CASSWTVRETQYF. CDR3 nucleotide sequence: TGTGCCAGCAGTTGGACGGTTCGGGAGACCCAGTACTTC.

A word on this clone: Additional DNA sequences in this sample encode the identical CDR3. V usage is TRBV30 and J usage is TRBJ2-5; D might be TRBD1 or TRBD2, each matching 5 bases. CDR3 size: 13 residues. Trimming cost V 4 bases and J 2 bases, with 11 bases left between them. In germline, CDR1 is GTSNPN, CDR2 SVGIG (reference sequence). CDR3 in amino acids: CAWTLGPQETQYF. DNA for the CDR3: TGTGCCTGGACTTTGGGACCGCAAGAGACCCAGTACTTC.

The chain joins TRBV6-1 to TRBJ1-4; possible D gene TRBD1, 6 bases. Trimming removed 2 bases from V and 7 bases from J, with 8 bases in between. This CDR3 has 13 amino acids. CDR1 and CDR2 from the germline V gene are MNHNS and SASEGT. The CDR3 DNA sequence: TGTGCCAGCAGTGAAAGGGGGGGTGAAAAACTGTTTTTT. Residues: CASSERGGEKLFF.

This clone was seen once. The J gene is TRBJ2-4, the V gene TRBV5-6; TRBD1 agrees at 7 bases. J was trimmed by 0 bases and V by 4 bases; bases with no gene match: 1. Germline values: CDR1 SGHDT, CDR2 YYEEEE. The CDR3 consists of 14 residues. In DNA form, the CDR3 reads TGTGCCAGCAGCCCAGGGGGAGCCAAAAACATTCAGTACTTC. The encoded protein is CASSPGGAKNIQYF.

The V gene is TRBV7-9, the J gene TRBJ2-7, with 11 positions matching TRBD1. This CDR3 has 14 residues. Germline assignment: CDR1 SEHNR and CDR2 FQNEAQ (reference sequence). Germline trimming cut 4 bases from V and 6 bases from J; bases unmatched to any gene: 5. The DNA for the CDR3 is TGTGCCAGCAGCTACGGACAGGGGGCGTTCGAGCAGTACTTC. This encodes CASSYGQGAFEQYF.

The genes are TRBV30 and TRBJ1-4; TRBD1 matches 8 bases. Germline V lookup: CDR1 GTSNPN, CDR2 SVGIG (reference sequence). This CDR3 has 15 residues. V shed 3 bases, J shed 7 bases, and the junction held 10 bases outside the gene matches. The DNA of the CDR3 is TGTGCCTGGAGGGGGACAGGCGCCAGGGGTGAAAAACTGTTTTTT. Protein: CAWRGTGARGEKLFF.

CDR3 DNA: TGTGCCAGCAGGGGACAGAAGGGCACTGAAGCTTTCTTT. Its translation: CASRGQKGTEAFF. The rearrangement links TRBV6-1 to TRBJ1-1; 7 bases are shared with TRBD1. The CDR3 extends over 13 amino acids. The V gene's germline CDR1 is MNHNS and CDR2 SASEGT. V was pared by 6 bases and J by 4 bases, with 5 bases of the junction left unmatched.